This T cell receptor (beta chain) was recovered during a study of control samples from healthy donors and cancer patients. Trimming pared 5 bases from V and 1 base from J, leaving 8 bases between. Germline-derived CDR1 and CDR2 are SGHVS and FQNEAQ. This CDR3 comprises 13 residues. The data were produced by immunoSEQ multiplex PCR, yet TCRdb's version contains in-frame clones alone and is incomplete. The data contain about 140,000 clones, 90% to 95% of them singletons. The clonotype originates from a man aged 35 to 55 in good health. Material: blood. This chain connects TRBV7-8 to TRBJ1-1, with D perhaps TRBD1 (6 bases). CDR3 loop: CASSGRGNTEAFF. CDR3 DNA: TGTGCCAGCAGCGGCAGGGGGAACACTGAAGCTTTCTTT.